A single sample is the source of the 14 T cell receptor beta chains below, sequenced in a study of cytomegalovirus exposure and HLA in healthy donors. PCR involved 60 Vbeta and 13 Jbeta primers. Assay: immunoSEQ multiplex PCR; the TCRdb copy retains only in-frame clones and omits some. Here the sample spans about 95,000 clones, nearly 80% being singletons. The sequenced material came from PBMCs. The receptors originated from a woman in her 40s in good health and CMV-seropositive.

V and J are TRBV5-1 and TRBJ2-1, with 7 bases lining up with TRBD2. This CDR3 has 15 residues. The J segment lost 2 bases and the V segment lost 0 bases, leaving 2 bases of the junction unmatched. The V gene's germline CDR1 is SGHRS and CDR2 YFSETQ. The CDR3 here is CASSLALAAYNEQFF. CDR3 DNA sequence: TGCGCCAGCAGCTTGGCTCTAGCGGCCTACAATGAGCAGTTCTTC.

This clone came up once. This CDR3 reads CAWSSGTGSHEQYF. The DNA of the CDR3 is TGTGCCTGGAGTTCTGGGACAGGGAGCCACGAGCAGTACTTC. The chain carries TRBV30 and TRBJ2-7; 9 nucleotides match TRBD1. The CDR3 loop spans 14 amino acids. V dropped 2 bases and J dropped 5; count of bases not matched to a gene: 7. Looked up from germline, CDR1 is GTSNPN and CDR2 is SVGIG (reference sequence).

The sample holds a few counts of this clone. The CDR3 reads CASSLFRLVVAEQYF. Here the CDR3 DNA reads TGTGCCAGCAGCTTGTTCCGCCTAGTCGTAGCCGAGCAGTACTTC. The chain joins TRBV5-8 to TRBJ2-7; D gene unclear. The CDR3 runs 15 residues. Per the germline V gene, CDR1 is SGHTS and CDR2 is YDEGEE. With 1 base removed from V and 6 bases from J, the gap between germline ends came to 17 bases.

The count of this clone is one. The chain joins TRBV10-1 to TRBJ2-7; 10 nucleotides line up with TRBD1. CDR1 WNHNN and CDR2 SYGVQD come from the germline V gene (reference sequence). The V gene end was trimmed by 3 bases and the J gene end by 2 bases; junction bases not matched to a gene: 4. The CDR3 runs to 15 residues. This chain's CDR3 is CASSDSGTGAYEQYF. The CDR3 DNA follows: TGCGCCAGCAGTGACTCCGGGACAGGGGCCTACGAGCAGTACTTC.

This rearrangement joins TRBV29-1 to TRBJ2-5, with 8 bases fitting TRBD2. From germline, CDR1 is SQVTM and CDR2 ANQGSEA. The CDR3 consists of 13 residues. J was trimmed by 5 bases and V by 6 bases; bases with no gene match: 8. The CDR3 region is CSVSGSGRETQYF. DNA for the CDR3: TGCAGCGTGAGCGGGAGTGGACGGGAGACCCAGTACTTC.

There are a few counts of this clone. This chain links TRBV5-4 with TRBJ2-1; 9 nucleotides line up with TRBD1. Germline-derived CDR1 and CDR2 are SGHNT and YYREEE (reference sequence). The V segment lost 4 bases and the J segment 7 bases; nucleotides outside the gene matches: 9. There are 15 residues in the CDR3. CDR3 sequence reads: CASSPGQGAWNEQFF. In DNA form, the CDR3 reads TGTGCCAGCAGCCCGGGACAGGGAGCCTGGAATGAGCAGTTCTTC. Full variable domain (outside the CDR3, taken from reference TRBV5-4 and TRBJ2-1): ETGVTQSPTHLIKTRGQQVTLRCSSQSGHNTVSWYQQALGQGPQFIFQYYREEENGRGNFPPRFSGLQFPNYSSELNVNALELDDSALYLCASSPGQGAWNEQFFGPGTRLTVL.

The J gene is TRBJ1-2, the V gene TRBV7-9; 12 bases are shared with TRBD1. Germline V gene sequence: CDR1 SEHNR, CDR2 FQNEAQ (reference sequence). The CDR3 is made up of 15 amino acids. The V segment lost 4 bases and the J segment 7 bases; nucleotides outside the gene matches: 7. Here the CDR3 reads CASSSAGTGGFGYTF. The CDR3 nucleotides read TGTGCCAGCAGCTCCGCCGGGACAGGGGGCTTTGGCTACACCTTC.

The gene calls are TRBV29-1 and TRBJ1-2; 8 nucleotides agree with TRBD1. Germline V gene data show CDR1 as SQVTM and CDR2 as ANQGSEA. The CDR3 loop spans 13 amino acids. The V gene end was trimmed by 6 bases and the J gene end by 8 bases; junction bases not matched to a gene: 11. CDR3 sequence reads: CSVLTGVRSGYTF. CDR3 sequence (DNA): TGCAGCGTGCTGACAGGGGTGAGGAGCGGCTACACCTTC.

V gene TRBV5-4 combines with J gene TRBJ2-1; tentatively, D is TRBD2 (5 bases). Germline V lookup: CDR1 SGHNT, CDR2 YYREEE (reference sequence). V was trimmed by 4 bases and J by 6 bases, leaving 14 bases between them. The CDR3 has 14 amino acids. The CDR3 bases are TGTGCCAGCAGCGTTGATTCGAGCGGCAATGAGCAGTTCTTC. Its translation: CASSVDSSGNEQFF. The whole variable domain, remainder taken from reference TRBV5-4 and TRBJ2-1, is ETGVTQSPTHLIKTRGQQVTLRCSSQSGHNTVSWYQQALGQGPQFIFQYYREEENGRGNFPPRFSGLQFPNYSSELNVNALELDDSALYLCASSVDSSGNEQFFGPGTRLTVL.

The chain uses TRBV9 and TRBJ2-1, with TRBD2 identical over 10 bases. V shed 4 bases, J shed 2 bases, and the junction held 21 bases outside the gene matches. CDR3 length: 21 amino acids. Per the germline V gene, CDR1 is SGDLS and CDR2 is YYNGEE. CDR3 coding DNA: TGTGCCAGCAGCCCGAGTTTCGGGAGGGTAGCGGGAGGCTTAGCCTACAATGAGCAGTTCTTC. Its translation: CASSPSFGRVAGGLAYNEQFF.

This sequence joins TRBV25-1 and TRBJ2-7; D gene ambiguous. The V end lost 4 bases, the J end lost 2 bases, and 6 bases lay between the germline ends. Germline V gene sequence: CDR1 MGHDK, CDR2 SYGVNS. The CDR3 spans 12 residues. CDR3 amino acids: CASSGSPYEQYF. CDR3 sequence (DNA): TGTGCCAGCAGTGGTTCTCCCTACGAGCAGTACTTC.

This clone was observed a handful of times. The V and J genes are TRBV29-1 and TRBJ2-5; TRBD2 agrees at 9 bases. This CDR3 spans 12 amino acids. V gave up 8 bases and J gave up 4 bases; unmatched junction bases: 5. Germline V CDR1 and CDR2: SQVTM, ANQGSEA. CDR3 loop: CSISGSGETQYF. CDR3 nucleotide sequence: TGCAGCATTAGCGGGAGTGGAGAGACCCAGTACTTC.

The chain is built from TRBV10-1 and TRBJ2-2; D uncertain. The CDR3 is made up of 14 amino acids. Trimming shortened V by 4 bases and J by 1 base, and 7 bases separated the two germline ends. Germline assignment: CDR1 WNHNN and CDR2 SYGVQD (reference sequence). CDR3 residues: CASSGERNTGELFF. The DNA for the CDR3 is TGCGCCAGCAGTGGAGAGCGGAACACCGGGGAGCTGTTTTTT.

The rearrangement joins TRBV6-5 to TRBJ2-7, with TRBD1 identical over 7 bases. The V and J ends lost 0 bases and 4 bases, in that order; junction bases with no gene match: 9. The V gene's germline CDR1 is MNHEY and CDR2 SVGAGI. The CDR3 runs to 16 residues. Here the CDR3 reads CASSYSRGLTAYEQYF. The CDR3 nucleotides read TGTGCCAGCAGTTACTCGAGGGGGCTCACGGCTTACGAGCAGTACTTC.